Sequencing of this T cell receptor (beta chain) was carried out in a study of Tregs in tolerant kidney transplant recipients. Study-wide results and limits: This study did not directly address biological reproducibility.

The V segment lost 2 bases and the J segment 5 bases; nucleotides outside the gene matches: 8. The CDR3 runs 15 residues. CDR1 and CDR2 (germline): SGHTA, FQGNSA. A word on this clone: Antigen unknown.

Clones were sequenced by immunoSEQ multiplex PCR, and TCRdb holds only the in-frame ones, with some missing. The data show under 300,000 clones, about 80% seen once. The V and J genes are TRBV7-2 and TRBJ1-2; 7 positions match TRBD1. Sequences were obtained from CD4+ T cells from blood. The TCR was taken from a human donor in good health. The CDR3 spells CASSLLSGGAYGYTF. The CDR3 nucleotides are TGTGCCAGCAGCTTACTTTCAGGGGGAGCTTATGGCTACACCTTC. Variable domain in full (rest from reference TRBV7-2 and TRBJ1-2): GAGVSQSPSNKVTEKGKDVELRCDPISGHTALYWYRQSLGQGLEFLIYFQGNSAPDKSGLPSDRFSAERTGGSVSTLTIQRTQQEDSAVYLCASSLLSGGAYGYTFGSGTRLTVV.